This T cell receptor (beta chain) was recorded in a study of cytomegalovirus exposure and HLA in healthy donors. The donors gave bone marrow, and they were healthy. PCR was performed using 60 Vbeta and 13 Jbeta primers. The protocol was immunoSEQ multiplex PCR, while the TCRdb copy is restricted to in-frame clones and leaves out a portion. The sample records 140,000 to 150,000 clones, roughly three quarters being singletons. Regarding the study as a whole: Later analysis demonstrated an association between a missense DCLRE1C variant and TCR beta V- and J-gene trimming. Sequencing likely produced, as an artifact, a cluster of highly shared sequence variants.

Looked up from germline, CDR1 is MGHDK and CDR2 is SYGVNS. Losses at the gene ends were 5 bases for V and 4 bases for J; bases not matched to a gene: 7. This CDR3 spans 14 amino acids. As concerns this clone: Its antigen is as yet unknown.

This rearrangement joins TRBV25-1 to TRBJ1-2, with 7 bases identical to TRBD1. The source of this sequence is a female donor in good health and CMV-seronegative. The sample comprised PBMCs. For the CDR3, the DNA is TGTGCCAGCAGTCCCCCCGGGACAGCCTATGGCTACACCTTC. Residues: CASSPPGTAYGYTF.